What follows describes a single T cell receptor beta chain. This sample stems from a study of blood T cell repertoires in COVID-19. In the study overall: Samples representing acute and convalescent COVID-19 were sourced from the United States, Italy and Spain. Sample material is recorded as cDNA or gDNA derived from T cells, B-cell-depleted T cells, or PBMCs.

Germline V gives CDR1 MRHNA, CDR2 SNTAGT. V was trimmed by 0 bases and J by 0 bases, leaving 12 bases between them. CDR3 length equals 17 residues. Original processing notes: Reference gene primer amplification in the assay estimated nucleated cell counts. Profiling relied on immunoSEQ multiplex PCR, and the TCRdb table lists in-frame clones only, not all of them. Clone size and the V and J calls come from that table; the DNA yielded D and trimming. The sample lists nearly 80,000 clones; about 83% were seen once. Sequenced input: peripheral blood. This rearrangement joins TRBV6-4 to TRBJ1-5; possible D gene TRBD1, 5 bases. The clonotype comes from a woman older than 75 with active or convalescent COVID-19. As DNA, the CDR3 is TGTGCCAGCAGTGACTCGATGGAAGGACATAGCAATCAGCCCCAGCATTTT. It is translated as CASSDSMEGHSNQPQHF.